The source of this T cell receptor beta chain is a study of human T cells and chemical hapten exposure (dated by TCRdb to about 2021). Looking at the study overall: For sensitization, 2% DPC in acetone was applied to a roughly 2 cm by roughly 2 cm area of upper inner arm skin. Weekly therapeutic DPC doses were additionally applied to the scalp of patients throughout the roughly 22-week study period. Patch testing was done on the upper back using Finn chambers containing 0.01% DPC, and results were scored after 6 days according to International Contact Dermatitis Research Group standards. Most of the patients in the cohort were female, and the cohort covered alopecia areata with under or over 50% scalp involvement, alopecia totalis and alopecia universalis. Libraries were pooled for sequencing, and per-sample TCR yields varied mainly because of small differences in library volumes within the pool. The study tracked peripheral blood TCR repertoire changes in vivo during primary and secondary sensitization to the hapten diphenylcyclopropenone (DPC) in alopecia patients. Blood was sampled from patients pre-sensitization (week 0) and at 2, 6 and about 24 weeks after DPC sensitization. For TCR sequencing, blood came from 25 to 35 alopecia patients at anywhere from one to four time points (pre-sensitization, 2, 6 and 24 weeks). Points the paper makes about the study in general: The number of PT1 expanded TCRs positively correlated with patch test score, significant at thresholds 8, 16 and 32 but not 4. No change with DPC sensitization was found in the number of TCRs above 1 in 1000 frequency, and no evidence of global repertoire structure alterations was found. Significantly more large CDR3 similarity clusters were formed by expanded TCRs than by pre-sensitization or healthy control sets, consistent with antigen-driven responses. Because all patients had alopecia, a presumed autoimmune disease, the immune response of the patients might differ from that of healthy individuals. After repeated subsampling, changes were observed in the strength of the expansion versus patch-test correlation and in the threshold at which the correlation became significant.

In light of the paper, this sample's time point label describes: pre-sensitization, week 0. Interpreted using the paper, the treatment or condition label stands for: therapeutic diphenylcyclopropenone sensitization with weekly scalp DPC. Blood at each patch-test visit was drawn before the patch test was applied. Patients were considered eligible if aged 18 to 70, diagnosed with alopecia and deemed suitable for DPC therapy, and patients were excluded if pregnant. Total RNA was extracted from unfractionated whole blood that had been collected in Tempus Blood RNA tubes. Receptor amplification or capture employed RACE. Sequencer: NextSeq 500. Library preparation attached unique molecular identifiers to individual cDNA molecules for quantitative, reproducible TCR counting. From each blood RNA sample, both TCR alpha and TCR beta chains were sequenced. The source study handled its data this way. A median of about 87,000 TCRs per sample was observed, with a range of about 23,224 to 690,600. The Decombinator software suite was used to annotate the V, J and CDR3 of the TCR reads. Every sample was subsampled to the same number of TCRs (28,000) for the PS versus PT1 abundance plots. TCRs were defined as expanded if absent before sensitization and observed at least eight times at the 2-week time point. In TCRdb, the public reads were trimmed at Q25 with fastp and aligned with MiXCR, with productive beta chains retained. Each record represents a unique CDR3 protein, reported with the most common genes and DNA among its rows. The V and J calls were not made by the authors but by TCRdb's processing. This sample gives tens of thousands of distinct CDR3 sequences in total; 10% to 13% of them show up just once. The ten largest clones represent around 6.3% of the sample.

The germline V gene (reference sequence) specifies MNHNY as CDR1 and SVGAGI as CDR2. Taken from cysteine to phenylalanine, the CDR3 has 19 residues. Left in the record is the CDR3 DNA by itself, 57 bases read in frame from the first base. Between the V and J ends, shortened by 2 bases and 1 base respectively, the junction contains 18 bases. Ten or more counts support this clonotype. The antigen it binds to is not known. Base qualities are not at hand, and no much larger clone is one base apart. The rearranged chain carries TRBV6-6 and TRBJ1-6; TRBD1 is a possible D gene, resting on 6 matching bases. The receptor comes from a young man with alopecia areata. Some clones in this sample may be carry-over from other donors' samples. The sequenced sample was whole blood, obtained in connection with sensitization to the hapten diphenylcyclopropenone (DPC). The DNA sequence reads TGTGCCAGCAGTTACGTGGTGGGCGGGGGCAGGTCCTATAATTCACCCCTCCACTTT. Its translation reads: CASSYVVGGGRSYNSPLHF.